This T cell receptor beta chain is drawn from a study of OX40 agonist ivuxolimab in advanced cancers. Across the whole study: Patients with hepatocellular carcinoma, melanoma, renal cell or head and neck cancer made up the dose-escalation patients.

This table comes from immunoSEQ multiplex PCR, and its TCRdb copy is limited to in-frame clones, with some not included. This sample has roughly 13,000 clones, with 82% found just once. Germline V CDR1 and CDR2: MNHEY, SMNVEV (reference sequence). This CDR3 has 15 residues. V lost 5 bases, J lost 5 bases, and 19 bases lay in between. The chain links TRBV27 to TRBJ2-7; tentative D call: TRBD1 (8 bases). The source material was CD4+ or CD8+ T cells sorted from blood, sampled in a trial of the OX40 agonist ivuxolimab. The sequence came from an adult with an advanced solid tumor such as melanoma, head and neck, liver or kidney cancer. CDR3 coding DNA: TGTGCCAGCAGTGCTAGAACAGGGGGGGGCCACGAGCAGTACTTC. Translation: CASSARTGGGHEQYF.